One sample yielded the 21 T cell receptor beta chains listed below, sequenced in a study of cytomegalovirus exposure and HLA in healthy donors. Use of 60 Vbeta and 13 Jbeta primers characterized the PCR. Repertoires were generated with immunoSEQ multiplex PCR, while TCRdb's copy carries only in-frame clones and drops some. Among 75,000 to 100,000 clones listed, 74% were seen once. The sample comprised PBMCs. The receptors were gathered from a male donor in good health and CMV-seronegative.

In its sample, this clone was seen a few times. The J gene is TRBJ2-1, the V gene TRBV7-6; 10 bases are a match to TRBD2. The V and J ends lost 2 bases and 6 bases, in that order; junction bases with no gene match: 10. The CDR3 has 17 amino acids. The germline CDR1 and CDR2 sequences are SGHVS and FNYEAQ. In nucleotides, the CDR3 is TGTGCCAGCAGCTTAAGTGGAGCGGGAGGGACCCTCAATGAGCAGTTCTTC. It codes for CASSLSGAGGTLNEQFF.

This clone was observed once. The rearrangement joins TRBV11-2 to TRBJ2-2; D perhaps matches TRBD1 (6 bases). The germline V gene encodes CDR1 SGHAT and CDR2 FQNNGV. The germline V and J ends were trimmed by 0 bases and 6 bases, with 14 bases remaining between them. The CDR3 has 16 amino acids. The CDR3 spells CASSLDRGFYAGELFF. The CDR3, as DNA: TGTGCCAGCAGCTTAGATAGGGGGTTCTACGCCGGGGAGCTGTTTTTT.

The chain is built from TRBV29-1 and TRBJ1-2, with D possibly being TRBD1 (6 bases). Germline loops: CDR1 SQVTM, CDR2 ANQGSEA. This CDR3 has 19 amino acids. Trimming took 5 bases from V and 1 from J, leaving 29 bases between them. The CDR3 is CSVPIGSRGVQGLNYGYTF. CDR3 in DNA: TGCAGCGTTCCCATCGGTAGTCGAGGGGTACAGGGCCTTAACTATGGCTACACCTTC.

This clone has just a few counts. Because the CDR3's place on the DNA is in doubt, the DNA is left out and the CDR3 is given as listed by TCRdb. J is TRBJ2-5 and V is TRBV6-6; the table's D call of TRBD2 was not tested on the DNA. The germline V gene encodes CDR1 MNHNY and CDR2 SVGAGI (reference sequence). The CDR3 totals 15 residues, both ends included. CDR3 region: CASSSSGPGGETQYF.

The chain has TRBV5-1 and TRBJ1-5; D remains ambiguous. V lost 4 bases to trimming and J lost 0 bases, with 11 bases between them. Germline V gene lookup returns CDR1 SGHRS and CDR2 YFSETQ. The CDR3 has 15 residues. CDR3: CASSVDGNSNQPQHF. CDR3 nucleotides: TGCGCCAGCAGCGTGGACGGGAATAGCAATCAGCCCCAGCATTTT.

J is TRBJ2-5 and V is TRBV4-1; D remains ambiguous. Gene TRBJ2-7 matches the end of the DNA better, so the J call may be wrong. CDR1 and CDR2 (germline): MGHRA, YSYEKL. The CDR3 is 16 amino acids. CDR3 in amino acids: CASSQDKGTRNYEQYF. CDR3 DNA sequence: TGCGCCAGCAGCCAAGATAAAGGAACACGCAACTACGAGCAGTACTTC.

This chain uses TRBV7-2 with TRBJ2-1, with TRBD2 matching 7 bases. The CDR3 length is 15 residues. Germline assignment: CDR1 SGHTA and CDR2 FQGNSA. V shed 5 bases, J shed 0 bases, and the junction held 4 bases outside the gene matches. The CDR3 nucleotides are TGTGCCAGCAGCAGATTAGCGGGCTCCTACAATGAGCAGTTCTTC. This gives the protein CASSRLAGSYNEQFF.

The CDR3 spells CASSYKGLWDTEAFF. The CDR3 DNA reads TGTGCCAGCAGTTATAAGGGGCTATGGGACACTGAAGCTTTCTTT. The rearrangement links TRBV28 to TRBJ1-1; maybe TRBD1 (5 bases). Trimming shortened V by 4 bases and J by 3 bases, and 15 bases separated the two germline ends. This CDR3 spans 15 amino acids. Germline V lookup: CDR1 MDHEN, CDR2 SYDVKM.

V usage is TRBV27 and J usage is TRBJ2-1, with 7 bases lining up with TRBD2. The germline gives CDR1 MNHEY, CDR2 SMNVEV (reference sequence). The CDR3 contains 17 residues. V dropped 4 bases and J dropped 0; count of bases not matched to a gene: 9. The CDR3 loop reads CASSYSGNSLSYNEQFF. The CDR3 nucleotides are TGTGCCAGCAGTTACAGCGGGAATTCCCTCTCCTACAATGAGCAGTTCTTC.

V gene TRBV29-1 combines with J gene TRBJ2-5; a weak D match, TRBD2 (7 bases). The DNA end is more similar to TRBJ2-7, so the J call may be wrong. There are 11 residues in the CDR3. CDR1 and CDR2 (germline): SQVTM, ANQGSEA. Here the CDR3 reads CSGGGQGEQYF. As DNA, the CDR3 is TGCAGCGGGGGGGGACAAGGCGAGCAGTACTTC.

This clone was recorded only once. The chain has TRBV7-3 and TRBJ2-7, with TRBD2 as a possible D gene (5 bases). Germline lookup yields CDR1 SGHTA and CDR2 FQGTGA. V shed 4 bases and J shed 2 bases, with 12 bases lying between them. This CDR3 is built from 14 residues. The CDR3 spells CASSSSGSTYEQYF. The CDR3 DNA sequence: TGTGCCAGCAGCTCAAGCGGATCTACCTACGAGCAGTACTTC.

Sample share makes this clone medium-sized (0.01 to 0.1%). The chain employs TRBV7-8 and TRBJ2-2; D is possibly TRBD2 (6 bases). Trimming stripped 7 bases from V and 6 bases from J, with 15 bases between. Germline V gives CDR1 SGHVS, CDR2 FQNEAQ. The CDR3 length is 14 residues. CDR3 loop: CASTPVAGSGELFF. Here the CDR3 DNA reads TGTGCCAGCACCCCTGTGGCGGGGTCCGGGGAGCTGTTTTTT.

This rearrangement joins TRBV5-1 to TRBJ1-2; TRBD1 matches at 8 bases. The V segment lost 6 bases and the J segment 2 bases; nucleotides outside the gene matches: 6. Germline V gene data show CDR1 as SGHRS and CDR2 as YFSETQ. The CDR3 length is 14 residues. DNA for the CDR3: TGCGCCAGCAAGCCGGGACAGGAAAACTATGGCTACACCTTC. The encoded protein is CASKPGQENYGYTF.

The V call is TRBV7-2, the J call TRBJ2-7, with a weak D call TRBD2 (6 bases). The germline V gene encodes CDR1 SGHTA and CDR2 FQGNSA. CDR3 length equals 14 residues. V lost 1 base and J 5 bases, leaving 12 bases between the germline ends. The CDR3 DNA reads TGTGCCAGCAGCTTAGGTGCGGGATACAACGAGCAGTACTTC. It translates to CASSLGAGYNEQYF.

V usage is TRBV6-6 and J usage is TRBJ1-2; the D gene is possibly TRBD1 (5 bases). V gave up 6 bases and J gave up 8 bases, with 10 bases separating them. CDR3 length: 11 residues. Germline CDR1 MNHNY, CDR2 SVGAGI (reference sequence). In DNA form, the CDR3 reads TGTGCCAGCAGCTCAGGGTGGGGCTACACCTTC. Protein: CASSSGWGYTF.

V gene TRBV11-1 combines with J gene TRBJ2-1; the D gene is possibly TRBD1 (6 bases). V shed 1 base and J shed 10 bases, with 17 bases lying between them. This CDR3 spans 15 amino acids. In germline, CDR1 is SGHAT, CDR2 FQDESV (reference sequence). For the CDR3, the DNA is TGTGCCAGCAGCTTAGACAGGGTCCCCTTGGGGGAGCAGTTCTTC. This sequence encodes CASSLDRVPLGEQFF.

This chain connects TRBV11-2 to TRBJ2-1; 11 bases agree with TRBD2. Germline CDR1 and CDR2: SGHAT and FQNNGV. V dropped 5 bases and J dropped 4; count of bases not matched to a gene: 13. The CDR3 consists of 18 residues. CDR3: CASSLRVSGGVDYNEQFF. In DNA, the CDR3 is TGTGCCAGCAGCCTCCGCGTTAGCGGGGGGGTGGATTACAATGAGCAGTTCTTC.

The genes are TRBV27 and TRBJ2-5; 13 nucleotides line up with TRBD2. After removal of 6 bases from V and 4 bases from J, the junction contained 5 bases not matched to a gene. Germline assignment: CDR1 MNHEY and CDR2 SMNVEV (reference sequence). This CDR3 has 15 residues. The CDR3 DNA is TGTGCCAGCAGGACTTGGACTAGCGGGAGAGAGACCCAGTACTTC. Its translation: CASRTWTSGRETQYF.

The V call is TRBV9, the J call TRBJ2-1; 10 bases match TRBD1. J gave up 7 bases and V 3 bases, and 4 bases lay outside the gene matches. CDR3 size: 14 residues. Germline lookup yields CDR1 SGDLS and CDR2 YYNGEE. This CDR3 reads CASSATDRGNEQFF. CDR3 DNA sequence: TGTGCCAGCAGCGCAACGGACAGGGGGAATGAGCAGTTCTTC.

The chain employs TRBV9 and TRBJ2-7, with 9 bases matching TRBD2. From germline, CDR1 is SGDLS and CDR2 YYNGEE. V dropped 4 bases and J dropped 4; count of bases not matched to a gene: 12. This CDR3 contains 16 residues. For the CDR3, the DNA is TGTGCCAGCAGCCCCCGTGCGGGAGGGCCGGGTTACGAGCAGTACTTC. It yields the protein CASSPRAGGPGYEQYF.

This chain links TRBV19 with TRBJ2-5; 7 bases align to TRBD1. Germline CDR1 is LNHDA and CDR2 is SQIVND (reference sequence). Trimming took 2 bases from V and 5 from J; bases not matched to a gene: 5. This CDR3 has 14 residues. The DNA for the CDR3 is TGTGCCAGTAGTATACAGGGGGTTTGGGAGACCCAGTACTTC. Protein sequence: CASSIQGVWETQYF. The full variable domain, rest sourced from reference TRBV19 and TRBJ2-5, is DGGITQSPKYLFRKEGQNVTLSCEQNLNHDAMYWYRQDPGQGLRLIYYSQIVNDFQKGDIAEGYSVSREKKESFPLTVTSAQKNPTAFYLCASSIQGVWETQYFGPGTRLLVL.